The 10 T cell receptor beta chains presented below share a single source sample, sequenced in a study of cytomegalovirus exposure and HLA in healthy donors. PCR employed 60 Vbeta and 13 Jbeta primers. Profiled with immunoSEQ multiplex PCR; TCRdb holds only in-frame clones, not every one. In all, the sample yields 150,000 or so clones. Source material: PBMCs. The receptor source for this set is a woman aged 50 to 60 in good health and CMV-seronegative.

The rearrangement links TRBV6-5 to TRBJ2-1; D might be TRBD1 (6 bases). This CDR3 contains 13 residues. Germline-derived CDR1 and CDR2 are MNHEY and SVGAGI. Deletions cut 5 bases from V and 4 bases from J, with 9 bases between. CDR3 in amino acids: CASSPGQYNEQFF. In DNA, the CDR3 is TGTGCCAGCAGTCCTGGACAGTACAATGAGCAGTTCTTC.

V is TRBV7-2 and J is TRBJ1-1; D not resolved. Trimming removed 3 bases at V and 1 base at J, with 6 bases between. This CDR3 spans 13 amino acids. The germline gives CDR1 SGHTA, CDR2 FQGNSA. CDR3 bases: TGTGCCAGCAGCTTTAACGGGAACACTGAAGCTTTCTTT. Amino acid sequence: CASSFNGNTEAFF.

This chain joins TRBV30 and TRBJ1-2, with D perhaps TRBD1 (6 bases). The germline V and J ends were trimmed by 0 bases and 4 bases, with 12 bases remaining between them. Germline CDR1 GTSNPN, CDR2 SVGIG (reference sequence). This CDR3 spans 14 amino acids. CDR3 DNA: TGTGCCTGGAGTGTTAGGGGGGGTACCTATGGCTACACCTTC. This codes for CAWSVRGGTYGYTF.

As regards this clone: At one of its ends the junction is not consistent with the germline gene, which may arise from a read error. The CDR3 region is CASSLSGRVKTEAFF. The CDR3 DNA is TGTGCCAGCTCACTTTCGGGCAGGGTGAAAACTGAAGCTTTCTTT. V is TRBV18 and J is TRBJ1-1; D might be TRBD1 (5 bases). From germline, CDR1 is KGHSH and CDR2 LQKENI. The CDR3 extends over 15 amino acids.

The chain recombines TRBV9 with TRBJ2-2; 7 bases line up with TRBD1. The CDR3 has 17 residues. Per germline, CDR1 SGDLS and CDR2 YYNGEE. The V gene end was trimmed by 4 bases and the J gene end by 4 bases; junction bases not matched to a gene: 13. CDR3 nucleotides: TGTGCCAGCAGCAAACAACCCGGGACAGAAGTCACCGGGGAGCTGTTTTTT. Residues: CASSKQPGTEVTGELFF. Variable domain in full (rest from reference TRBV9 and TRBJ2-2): DSGVTQTPKHLITATGQRVTLRCSPRSGDLSVYWYQQSLDQGLQFLIQYYNGEERAKGNILERFSAQQFPDLHSELNLSSLELGDSALYFCASSKQPGTEVTGELFFGEGSRLTVL.

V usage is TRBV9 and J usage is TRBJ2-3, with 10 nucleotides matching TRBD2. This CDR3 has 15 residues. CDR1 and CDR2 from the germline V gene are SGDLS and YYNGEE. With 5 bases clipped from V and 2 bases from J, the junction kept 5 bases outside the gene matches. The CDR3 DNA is TGTGCCAGCAGAGCGGGGGGGTTGGACACAGATACGCAGTATTTT. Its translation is CASRAGGLDTDTQYF.

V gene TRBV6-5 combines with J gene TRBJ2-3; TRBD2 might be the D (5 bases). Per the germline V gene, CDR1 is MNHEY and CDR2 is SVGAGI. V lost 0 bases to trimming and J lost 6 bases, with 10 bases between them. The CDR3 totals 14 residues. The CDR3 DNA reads TGTGCCAGCAGTTACTCGAGACGGAGGGATACGCAGTATTTT. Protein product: CASSYSRRRDTQYF.

This chain's CDR3 is CASSLVGVPSYNSPLHF. CDR3 nucleotides: TGTGCCAGCAGCTTGGTGGGAGTCCCTTCCTATAATTCACCCCTCCACTTT. The chain is built from TRBV5-8 and TRBJ1-6; D is unresolved. CDR1 SGHTS and CDR2 YDEGEE come from the germline V gene. V lost 0 bases and J lost 1, with 11 bases in between. The CDR3 is 17 residues long. The full variable domain, its missing parts supplied by reference TRBV5-8 and TRBJ1-6, is EAGVTQSPTHLIKTRGQQATLRCSPISGHTSVYWYQQALGLGLQFLLWYDEGEERNRGNFPPRFSGRQFPNYSSELNVNALELEDSALYLCASSLVGVPSYNSPLHFGNGTRLTVT.

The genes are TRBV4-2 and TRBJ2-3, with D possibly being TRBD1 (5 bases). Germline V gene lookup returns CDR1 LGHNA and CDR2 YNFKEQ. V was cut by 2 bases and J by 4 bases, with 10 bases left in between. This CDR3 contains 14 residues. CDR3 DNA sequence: TGTGCCAGCAGCCAACAGCTAGGGGCAGATACGCAGTATTTT. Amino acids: CASSQQLGADTQYF.

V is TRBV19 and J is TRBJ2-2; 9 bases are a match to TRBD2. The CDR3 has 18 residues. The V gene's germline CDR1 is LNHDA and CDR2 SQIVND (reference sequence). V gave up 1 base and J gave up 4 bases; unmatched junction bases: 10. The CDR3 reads CASSIGHSGSGGTGELFF. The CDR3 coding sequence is TGTGCCAGTAGTATAGGTCATAGCGGGAGTGGCGGCACCGGGGAGCTGTTTTTT.